The 4 T cell receptor beta chains presented below share a single source sample, sequenced in a study of T cell responses to AZD1222 COVID-19 vaccine. Repertoires were generated with immunoSEQ multiplex PCR, while TCRdb's copy carries only in-frame clones and drops some. The table includes 150,000 to 200,000 clones, roughly 92% detected once. The sample was peripheral blood, taken 28 days after the second AZD1222 dose. Every receptor here comes from an adult who received the AZD1222 COVID-19 vaccine.

The rearrangement uses TRBV2 and TRBJ2-1, with TRBD1 as a possible D gene (5 bases). Trimming removed 6 bases at V and 6 bases at J, with 9 bases between. The CDR3 consists of 12 residues. The germline V gene encodes CDR1 SNHLY and CDR2 FYNNEI. The CDR3 region has the DNA TGTGCCAGCAGGGCAGACAGCAATGAGCAGTTCTTC. Translated, it gives CASRADSNEQFF.

To note about this clone: Different DNA sequences within this sample yield the same CDR3. The rearrangement joins TRBV5-4 to TRBJ1-1, with D possibly matching TRBD1 (5 bases). Germline V CDR1 and CDR2: SGHNT, YYREEE (reference sequence). The length of the CDR3 is 14 residues. V gave up 2 bases and J gave up 3 bases, with 11 bases separating them. The chain's CDR3 is CASSFWDGHTEAFF. CDR3 nucleotide sequence: TGTGCCAGCAGCTTCTGGGACGGGCACACTGAAGCTTTCTTT.

V is TRBV3-1 (or the pseudogene TRBV3-2) and J is TRBJ1-4; D is ambiguous. CDR3 length: 16 residues. Trimming cost V 4 bases and J 11 bases, with 23 bases left between them. Germline values: CDR1 LGHDT, CDR2 YNNKEL (reference sequence). This chain's CDR3 is CASSPHVRARIGKLFF. CDR3 DNA: TGTGCCAGCAGCCCCCACGTACGGGCGCGAATTGGGAAACTGTTTTTT.

This chain uses TRBV6-5 with TRBJ2-7; TRBD1 aligns across 8 bases. The CDR3 contains 15 residues. Germline-derived CDR1 and CDR2 are MNHEY and SVGAGI. Trimming removed 6 bases from V and 4 bases from J; junction bases left unmatched: 11. CDR3 region: CASRNLQGAGYEQYF. The CDR3 DNA sequence: TGTGCCAGCAGGAACCTCCAGGGGGCTGGGTACGAGCAGTACTTC.